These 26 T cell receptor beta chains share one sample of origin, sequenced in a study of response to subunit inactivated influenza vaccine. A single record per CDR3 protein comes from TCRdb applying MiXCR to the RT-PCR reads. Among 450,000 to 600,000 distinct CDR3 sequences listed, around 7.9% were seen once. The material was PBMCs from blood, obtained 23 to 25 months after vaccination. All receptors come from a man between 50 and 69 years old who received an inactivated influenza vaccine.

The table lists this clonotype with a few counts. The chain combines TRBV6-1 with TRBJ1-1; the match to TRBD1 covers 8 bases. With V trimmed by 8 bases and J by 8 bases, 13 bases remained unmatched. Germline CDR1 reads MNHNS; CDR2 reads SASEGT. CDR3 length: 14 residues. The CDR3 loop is CASSSGDRSKEAFF. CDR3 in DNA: TGTGCCAGCTCAAGTGGGGACAGGAGTAAGGAAGCTTTCTTT.

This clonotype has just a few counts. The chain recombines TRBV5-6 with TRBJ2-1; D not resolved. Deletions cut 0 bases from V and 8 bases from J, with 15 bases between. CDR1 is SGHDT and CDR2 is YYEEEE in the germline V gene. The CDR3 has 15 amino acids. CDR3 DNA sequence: TGTGCCAGCAGCTTGGAAGTCACGCGCTTCCATGAGCAGTTCTTC. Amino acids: CASSLEVTRFHEQFF.

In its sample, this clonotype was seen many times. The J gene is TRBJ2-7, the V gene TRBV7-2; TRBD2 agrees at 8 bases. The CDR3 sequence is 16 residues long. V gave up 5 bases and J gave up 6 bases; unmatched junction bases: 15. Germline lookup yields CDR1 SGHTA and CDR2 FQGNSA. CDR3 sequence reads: CASSHPRGGGLREQYF. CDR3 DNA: TGTGCCAGCAGCCACCCACGGGGGGGAGGTCTTCGCGAGCAGTACTTC.

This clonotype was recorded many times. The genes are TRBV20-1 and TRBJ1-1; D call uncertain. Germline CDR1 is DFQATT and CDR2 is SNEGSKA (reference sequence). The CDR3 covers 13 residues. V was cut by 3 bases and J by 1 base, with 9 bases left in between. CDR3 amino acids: CSARVSGNTEAFF. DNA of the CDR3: TGCAGTGCTAGGGTTTCAGGGAACACTGAAGCTTTCTTT.

Here the CDR3 reads CASSLRGPHEQYF. CDR3 coding DNA: TGTGCCAGCAGCTTACGGGGCCCCCACGAGCAGTACTTC. The V and J genes are TRBV7-9 and TRBJ2-7; TRBD1 or TRBD2 may be the D gene (5 bases each). Germline CDR1 and CDR2: SEHNR and FQNEAQ (reference sequence). Trimming removed 2 bases at V and 5 bases at J, with 10 bases between. The CDR3 consists of 13 residues. The full variable domain, rest sourced from reference TRBV7-9 and TRBJ2-7, is DTGVSQNPRHKITKRGQNVTFRCDPISEHNRLYWYRQTLGQGPEFLTYFQNEAQLEKSRLLSDRFSAERPKGSFSTLEIQRTEQGDSAMYLCASSLRGPHEQYFGPGTRLTVT.

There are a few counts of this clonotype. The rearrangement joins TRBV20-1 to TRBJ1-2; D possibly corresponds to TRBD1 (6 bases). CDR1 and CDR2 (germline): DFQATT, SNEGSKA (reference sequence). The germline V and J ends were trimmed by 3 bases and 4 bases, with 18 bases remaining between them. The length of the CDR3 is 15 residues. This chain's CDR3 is CSAREPQGFGYGYTF. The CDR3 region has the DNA TGCAGTGCTAGGGAGCCGCAGGGGTTTGGCTATGGCTACACCTTC.

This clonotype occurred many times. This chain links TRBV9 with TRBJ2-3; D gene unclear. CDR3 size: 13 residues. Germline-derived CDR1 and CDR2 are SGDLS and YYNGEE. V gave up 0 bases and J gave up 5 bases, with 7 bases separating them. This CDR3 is CASSVAFRDTQYF. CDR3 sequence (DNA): TGTGCCAGCAGCGTAGCTTTCAGAGATACGCAGTATTTT.

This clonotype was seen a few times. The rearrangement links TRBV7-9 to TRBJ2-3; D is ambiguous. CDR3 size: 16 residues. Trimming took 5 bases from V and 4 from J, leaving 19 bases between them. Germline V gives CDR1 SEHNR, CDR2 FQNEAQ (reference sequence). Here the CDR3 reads CASSLLPEAGPDTQYF. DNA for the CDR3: TGTGCCAGCAGCCTCCTCCCAGAGGCAGGACCAGATACGCAGTATTTT.

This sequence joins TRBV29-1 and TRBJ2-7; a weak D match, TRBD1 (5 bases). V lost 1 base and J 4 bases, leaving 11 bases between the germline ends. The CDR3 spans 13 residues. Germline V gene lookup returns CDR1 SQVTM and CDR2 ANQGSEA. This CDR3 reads CSVEGVQGYEQYF. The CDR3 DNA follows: TGCAGCGTTGAAGGGGTCCAGGGATACGAGCAGTACTTC.

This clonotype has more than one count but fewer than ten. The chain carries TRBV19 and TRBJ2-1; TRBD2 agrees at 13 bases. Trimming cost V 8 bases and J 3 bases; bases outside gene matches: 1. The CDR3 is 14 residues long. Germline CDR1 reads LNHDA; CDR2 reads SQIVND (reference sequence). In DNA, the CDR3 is TGTGCCAGTTGGACTAGCGGGAGCTACAATGAGCAGTTCTTC. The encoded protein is CASWTSGSYNEQFF.

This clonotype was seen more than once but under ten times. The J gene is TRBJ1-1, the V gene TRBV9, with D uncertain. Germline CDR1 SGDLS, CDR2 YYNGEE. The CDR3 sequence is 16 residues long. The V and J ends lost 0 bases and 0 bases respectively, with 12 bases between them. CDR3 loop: CASSVATVQLNTEAFF. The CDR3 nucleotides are TGTGCCAGCAGCGTAGCTACCGTGCAGTTGAACACTGAAGCTTTCTTT.

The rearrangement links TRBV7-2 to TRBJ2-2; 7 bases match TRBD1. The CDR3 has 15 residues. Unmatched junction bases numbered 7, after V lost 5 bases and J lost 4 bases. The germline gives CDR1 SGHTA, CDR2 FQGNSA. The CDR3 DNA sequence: TGTGCCAGCAGCATAACCCGGACAGGCACCGGGGAGCTGTTTTTT. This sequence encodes CASSITRTGTGELFF.

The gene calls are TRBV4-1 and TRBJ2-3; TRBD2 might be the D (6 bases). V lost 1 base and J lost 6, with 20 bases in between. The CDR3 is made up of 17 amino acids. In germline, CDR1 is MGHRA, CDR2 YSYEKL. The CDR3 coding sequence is TGCGCCAGCAGCCAAGTTTCGGTTCTAGCGTCTGACGATACGCAGTATTTT. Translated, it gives CASSQVSVLASDDTQYF.

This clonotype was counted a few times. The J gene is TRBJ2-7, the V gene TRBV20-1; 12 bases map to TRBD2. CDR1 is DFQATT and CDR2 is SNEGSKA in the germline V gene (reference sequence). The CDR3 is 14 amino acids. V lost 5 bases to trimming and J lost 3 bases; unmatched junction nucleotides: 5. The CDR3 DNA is TGCAGTGCTGGGGGGACTAGCGGGTTCTACGAGCAGTACTTC. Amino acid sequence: CSAGGTSGFYEQYF.

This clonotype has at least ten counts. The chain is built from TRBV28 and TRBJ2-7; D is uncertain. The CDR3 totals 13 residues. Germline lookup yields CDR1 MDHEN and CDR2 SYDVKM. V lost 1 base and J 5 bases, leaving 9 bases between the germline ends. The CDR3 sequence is CASSLSRINEQYF. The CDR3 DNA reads TGTGCCAGCAGTTTATCCAGGATCAACGAGCAGTACTTC.

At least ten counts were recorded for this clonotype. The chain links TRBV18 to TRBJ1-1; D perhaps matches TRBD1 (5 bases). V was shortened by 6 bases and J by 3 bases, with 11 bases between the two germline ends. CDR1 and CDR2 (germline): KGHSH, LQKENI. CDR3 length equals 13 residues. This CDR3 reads CASSPRVDTEAFF. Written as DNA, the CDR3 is TGTGCCAGCTCTCCCAGGGTGGACACTGAAGCTTTCTTT.

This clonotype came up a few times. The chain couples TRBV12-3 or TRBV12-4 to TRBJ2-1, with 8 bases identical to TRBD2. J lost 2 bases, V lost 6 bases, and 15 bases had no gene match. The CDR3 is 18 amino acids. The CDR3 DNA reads TGTGCCAGCAGCGAAACCGTTATGGGGACTAGTCCCTACAATGAGCAGTTCTTC. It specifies CASSETVMGTSPYNEQFF.

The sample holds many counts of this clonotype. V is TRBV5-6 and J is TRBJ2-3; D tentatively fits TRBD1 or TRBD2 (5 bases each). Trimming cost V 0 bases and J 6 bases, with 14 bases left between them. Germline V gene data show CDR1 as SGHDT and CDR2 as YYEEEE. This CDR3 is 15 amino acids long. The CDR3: CASSLAGTHSDTQYF. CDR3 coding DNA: TGTGCCAGCAGCTTGGCGGGGACCCACTCGGATACGCAGTATTTT.

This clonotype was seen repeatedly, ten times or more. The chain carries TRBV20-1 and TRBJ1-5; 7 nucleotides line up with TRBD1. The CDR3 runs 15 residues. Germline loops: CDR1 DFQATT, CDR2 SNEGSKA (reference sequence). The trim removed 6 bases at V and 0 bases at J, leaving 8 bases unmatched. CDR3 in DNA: TGCAGTGCCAGGGGGGGCAGTGATAGCAATCAGCCCCAGCATTTT. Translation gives CSARGGSDSNQPQHF.

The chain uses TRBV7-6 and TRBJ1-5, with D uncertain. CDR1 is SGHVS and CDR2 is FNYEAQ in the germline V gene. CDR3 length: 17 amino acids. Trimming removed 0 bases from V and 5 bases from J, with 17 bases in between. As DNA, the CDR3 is TGTGCCAGCAGCTTAGCCTCGTGGGGAGAGATAGATCAGCCCCAGCATTTT. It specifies CASSLASWGEIDQPQHF.

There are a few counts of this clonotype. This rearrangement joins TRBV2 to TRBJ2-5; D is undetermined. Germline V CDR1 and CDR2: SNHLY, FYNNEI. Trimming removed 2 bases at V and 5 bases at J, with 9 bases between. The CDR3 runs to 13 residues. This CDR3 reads CASSESMEETQYF. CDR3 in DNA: TGTGCCAGCAGTGAATCAATGGAGGAGACCCAGTACTTC.

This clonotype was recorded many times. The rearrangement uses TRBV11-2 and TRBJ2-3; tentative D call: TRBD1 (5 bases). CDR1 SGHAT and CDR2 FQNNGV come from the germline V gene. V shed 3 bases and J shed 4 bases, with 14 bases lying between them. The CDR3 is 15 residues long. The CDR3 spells CASSFSRGFSDTQYF. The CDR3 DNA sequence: TGTGCCAGCAGCTTCTCTAGGGGATTTTCAGATACGCAGTATTTT.

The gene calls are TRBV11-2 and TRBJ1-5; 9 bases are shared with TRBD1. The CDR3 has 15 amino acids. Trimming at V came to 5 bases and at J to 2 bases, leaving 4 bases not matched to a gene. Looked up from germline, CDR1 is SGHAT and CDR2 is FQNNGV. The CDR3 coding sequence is TGTGCCAGCAGCCCTCGGACAGGGGGCAATCAGCCCCAGCATTTT. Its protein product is CASSPRTGGNQPQHF.

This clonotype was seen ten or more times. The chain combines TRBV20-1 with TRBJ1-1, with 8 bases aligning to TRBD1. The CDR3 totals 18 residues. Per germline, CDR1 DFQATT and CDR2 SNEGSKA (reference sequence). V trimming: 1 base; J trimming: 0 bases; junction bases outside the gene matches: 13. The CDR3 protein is CSARVSWTGRRLNTEAFF. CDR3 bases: TGCAGTGCTAGAGTCAGTTGGACAGGGAGAAGGTTGAACACTGAAGCTTTCTTT.

The CDR3, as DNA: TGTGCCAGCAGCTTGGGACTAGCGGGAGGAAGGACCTACAATGAGCAGTTCTTC. Protein product: CASSLGLAGGRTYNEQFF. The V and J genes are TRBV5-4 and TRBJ2-1; 13 nucleotides align to TRBD2. This CDR3 region has 18 residues. V was pared by 0 bases and J by 2 bases, with 5 bases of the junction left unmatched. The germline V gene has CDR1 SGHNT and CDR2 YYREEE (reference sequence).

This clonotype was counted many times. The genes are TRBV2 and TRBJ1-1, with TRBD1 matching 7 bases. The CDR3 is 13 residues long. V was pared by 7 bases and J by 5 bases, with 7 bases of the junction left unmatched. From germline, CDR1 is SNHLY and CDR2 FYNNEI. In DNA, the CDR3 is TGTGCCAGCACTACAGGGGTATGGACTGAAGCTTTCTTT. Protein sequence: CASTTGVWTEAFF.